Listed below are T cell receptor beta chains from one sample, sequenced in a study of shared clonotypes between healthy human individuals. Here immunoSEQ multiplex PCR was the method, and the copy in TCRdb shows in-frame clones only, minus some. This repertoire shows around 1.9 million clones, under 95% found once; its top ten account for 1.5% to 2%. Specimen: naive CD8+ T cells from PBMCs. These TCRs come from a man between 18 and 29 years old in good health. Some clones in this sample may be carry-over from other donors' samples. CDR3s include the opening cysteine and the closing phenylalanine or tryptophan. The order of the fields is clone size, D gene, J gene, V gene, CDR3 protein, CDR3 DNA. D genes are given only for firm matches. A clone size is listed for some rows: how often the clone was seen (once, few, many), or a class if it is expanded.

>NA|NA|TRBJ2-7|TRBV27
CASSFGPAYEQYF
TGTGCCAGCAGTTTCGGGCCCGCCTACGAGCAGTACTTC
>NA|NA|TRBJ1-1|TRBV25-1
CASSGARSDSRMNTEAFF
TGTGCCAGCAGTGGGGCTAGGTCAGACAGTAGAATGAACACTGAAGCTTTCTTT
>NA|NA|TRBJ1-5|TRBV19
CASRSGNQPQHF
TGTGCCAGTAGAAGCGGTAATCAGCCCCAGCATTTT
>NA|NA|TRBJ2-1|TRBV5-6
CASSSYLQEQFF
TGTGCCAGCAGTTCCTACCTCCAGGAGCAGTTCTTC
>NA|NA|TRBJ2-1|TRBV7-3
CASSWYSGSSYNEQFF
TGTGCCAGCAGCTGGTACAGCGGAAGCTCCTACAATGAGCAGTTCTTC
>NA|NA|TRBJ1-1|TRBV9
CASRDGTEAFF
TGTGCCAGCAGGGACGGCACTGAAGCTTTCTTT
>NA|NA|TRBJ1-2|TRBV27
CASSFSGLRYGYTF
TGTGCCAGCAGTTTCTCTGGTCTCCGGTATGGCTACACCTTC
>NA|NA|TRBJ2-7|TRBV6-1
CASSELGRSISYEQYF
TGTGCCAGCAGTGAATTGGGCAGATCTATCTCCTACGAGCAGTACTTC
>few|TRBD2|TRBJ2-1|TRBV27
CASSPLAGVHEQFF
TGTGCCAGCTCACCACTAGCGGGAGTGCATGAGCAGTTCTTC
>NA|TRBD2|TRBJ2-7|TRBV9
CASSVGAGLATDEQYF
TGTGCCAGCAGCGTAGGAGCGGGACTAGCAACGGATGAGCAGTACTTC
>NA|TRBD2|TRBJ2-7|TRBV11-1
CASSLGGIDEQYF
TGTGCCAGCAGCTTGGGGGGGATTGACGAGCAGTACTTC
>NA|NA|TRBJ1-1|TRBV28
CASSYNPGLYTEAFF
TGTGCCAGCAGTTACAACCCGGGACTTTACACTGAAGCTTTCTTT
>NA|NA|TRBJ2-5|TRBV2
CASLKGSRPIETQYF
TGTGCCAGCCTGAAGGGTTCCCGGCCCATAGAGACCCAGTACTTC
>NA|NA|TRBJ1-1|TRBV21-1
CASSKGTGQGGRGNTEAFF
TGTGCCAGCAGCAAAGGGACCGGACAGGGGGGCCGGGGGAACACTGAAGCTTTCTTT